Sequencing of this T cell receptor beta chain was carried out in a study of control samples from healthy donors and cancer patients. With 3 bases clipped from V and 6 bases from J, the junction kept 7 bases outside the gene matches. The CDR3 consists of 15 residues. From germline, CDR1 is SNHLY and CDR2 FYNNEI. The method was immunoSEQ multiplex PCR; TCRdb's version includes in-frame clones alone and lacks a portion of them. In the table there are about 84,000 clones, around 83% of which are singletons. The sequence came from a man in his sixties with head and neck cancer. The chain combines TRBV2 with TRBJ1-1; 10 bases line up with TRBD1. Sequenced: PBMCs. In nucleotides, the CDR3 is TGTGCCAGCAGTGAGCAAGGGACAGGGGTAGCTGAAGCTTTCTTT. Amino acid sequence: CASSEQGTGVAEAFF.